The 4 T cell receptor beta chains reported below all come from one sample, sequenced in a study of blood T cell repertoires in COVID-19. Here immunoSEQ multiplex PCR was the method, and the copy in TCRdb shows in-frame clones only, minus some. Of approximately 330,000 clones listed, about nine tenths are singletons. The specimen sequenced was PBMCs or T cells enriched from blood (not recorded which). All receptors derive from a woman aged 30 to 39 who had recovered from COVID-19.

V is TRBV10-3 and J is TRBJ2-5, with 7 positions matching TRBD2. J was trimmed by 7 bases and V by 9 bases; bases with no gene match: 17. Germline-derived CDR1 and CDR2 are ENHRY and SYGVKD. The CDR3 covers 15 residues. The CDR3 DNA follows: TGTGCCATAGGTTATGAGGGAGGGCCAGGAGGGACCCAGTACTTC. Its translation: CAIGYEGGPGGTQYF.

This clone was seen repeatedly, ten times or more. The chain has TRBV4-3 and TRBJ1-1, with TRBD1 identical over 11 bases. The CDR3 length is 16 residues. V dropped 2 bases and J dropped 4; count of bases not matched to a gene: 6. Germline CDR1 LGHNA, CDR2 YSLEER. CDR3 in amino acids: CASSQTSGTGGTEAFF. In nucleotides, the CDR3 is TGCGCCAGCAGCCAAACCTCCGGGACAGGGGGCACTGAAGCTTTCTTT.

CDR3: CASSYTGRGNTEAFF. For the CDR3, the DNA is TGTGCCAGCAGCTATACAGGGAGGGGAAACACTGAAGCTTTCTTT. This chain joins TRBV25-1 and TRBJ1-1; the D gene is possibly TRBD1 (6 bases). V shed 6 bases and J shed 2 bases, with 16 bases lying between them. The length of the CDR3 is 15 residues. Germline values: CDR1 MGHDK, CDR2 SYGVNS. Complete variable domain (other parts from reference TRBV25-1 and TRBJ1-1): EADIYQTPRYLVIGTGKKITLECSQTMGHDKMYWYQQDPGMELHLIHYSYGVNSTEKGDLSSESTVSRIRTEHFPLTLESARPSHTSQYLCASSYTGRGNTEAFFGQGTRLTVV.

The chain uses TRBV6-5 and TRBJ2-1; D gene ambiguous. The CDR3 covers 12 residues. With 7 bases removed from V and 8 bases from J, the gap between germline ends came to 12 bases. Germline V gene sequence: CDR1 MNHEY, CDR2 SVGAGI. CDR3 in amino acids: CASNSPGDEQFF. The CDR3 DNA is TGTGCCAGCAATTCGCCAGGCGATGAGCAGTTCTTC.